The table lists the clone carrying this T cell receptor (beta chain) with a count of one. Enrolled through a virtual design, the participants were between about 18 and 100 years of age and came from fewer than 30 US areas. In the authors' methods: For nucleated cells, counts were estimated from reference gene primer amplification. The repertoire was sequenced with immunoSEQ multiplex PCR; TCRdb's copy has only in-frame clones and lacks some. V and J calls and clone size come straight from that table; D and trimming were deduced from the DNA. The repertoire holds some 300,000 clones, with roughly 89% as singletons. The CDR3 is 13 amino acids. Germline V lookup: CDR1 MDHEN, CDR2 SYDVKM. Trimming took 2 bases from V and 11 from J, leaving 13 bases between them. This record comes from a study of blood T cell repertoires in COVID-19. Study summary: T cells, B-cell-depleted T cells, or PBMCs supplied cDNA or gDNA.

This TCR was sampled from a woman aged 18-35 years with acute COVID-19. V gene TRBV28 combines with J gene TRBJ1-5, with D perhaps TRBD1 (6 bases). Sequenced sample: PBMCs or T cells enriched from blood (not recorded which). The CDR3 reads CASSLADRWSQHF. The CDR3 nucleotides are TGTGCCAGCAGTTTAGCGGACAGATGGTCCCAGCATTTT.